The clone carrying this TCR beta chain was seen a few times. Its antigen is unidentified. The data are from a study of identical twins. General observations from the study: Twins shared out-of-frame alpha sequences with excess low generation probability.

TCRdb recomputed calls from the 5' RACE reads with MiXCR, one row per CDR3 protein. This sample carries around 500,000 distinct CDR3 sequences, 12% to 15% of them seen once, and the ten largest clones take around 0.57%. The same sample was also studied in work on yellow fever vaccine responses in identical twins.

This sequence originates from a woman aged 18-29 years in good health. Input material: CD4+ T cells sorted from blood.

CDR3 residues: CASSRDRVSDTQYF. The CDR3, as DNA: TGTGCCAGCTCACGGGACAGGGTTTCGGATACGCAGTATTTT. This chain uses TRBV18 with TRBJ2-3; TRBD1 aligns across 9 bases. Germline-derived CDR1 and CDR2 are KGHSH and LQKENI. V lost 4 bases and J lost 6; bases outside the gene matches: 5. This CDR3 has 14 amino acids.